The clone carrying this TCR beta chain was detected once. Its antigen is still unknown. The data were obtained in a study of blood T cells in healthy people across ages. The study, taken as a whole, reports: Roughly linearly, TCR beta diversity per million T cells fell as age increased.

Combining a sample-barcoded 5' primer with a J-beta primer mix, a second PCR ran for 7 to 11 cycles. Via MiXCR, TCRdb re-called the 5' RACE reads, giving one row per CDR3 protein. This table has about 1.7 million distinct CDR3 sequences, 25% to 30% appearing once. The sequence came from a woman younger than 45 in good health. Sequencing used blood.

The CDR3, as DNA: TGTGCCAGCAGTTTATTAAGGGACAGGGGTCGCAATGAGCAGTTCTTC. Translated: CASSLLRDRGRNEQFF. J is TRBJ2-1 and V is TRBV12-3 or TRBV12-4, with 10 bases fitting TRBD1. The length of the CDR3 is 16 residues. V lost 2 bases and J lost 6; bases outside the gene matches: 7.